The rows below give T cell receptor beta chains drawn from one sample of a study of regulatory T cells in long-lasting Graves disease. Each CDR3 protein is one row after TCRdb ran MiXCR on the multiplex PCR reads. Among almost 350,000 distinct CDR3 sequences listed, less than 20% were seen once. Here the sequenced sample was peripheral blood mononuclear cells (PBMCs), taken when the disease was refractory, from a patient treated with antithyroid drugs. All receptors come from a female donor with Graves disease. The CDR3 runs from the conserved cysteine through the conserved F or W. The order of the fields is D gene, clone size, J gene, V gene, CDR3 DNA, CDR3 protein. A D gene is named only where the DNA matches it firmly. Clone size is not always given. Where it is, it says once, few, many or a class for expanded clones.

D: NA; size: few; J: TRBJ1-1; V: TRBV7-6; DNA: TGTGCCAGCGGATATGGGCGGGGAGACACTGAAGCTTTCTTT; CDR3: CASGYGRGDTEAFF
D: NA; size: few; J: TRBJ2-2; V: TRBV20-1; DNA: TGCAGTGCTCGGGAGAGAGTAAAGGTGACCGGGGAGCTGTTTTTT; CDR3: CSARERVKVTGELFF
D: TRBD1; size: NA; J: TRBJ1-2; V: TRBV6-8; DNA: TGTGCCAGCAGTTCCACTACAGGGGCTGGCTACACCTTC; CDR3: CASSSTTGAGYTF
D: NA; size: many; J: TRBJ1-5; V: TRBV10-2; DNA: TGCGCCAGCAGTGAGTCAGGTAGCAATCAGCCCCAGCATTTT; CDR3: CASSESGSNQPQHF
D: TRBD1; size: few; J: TRBJ1-3; V: TRBV9; DNA: TGTGCCAGCAGCGCCCGGGACAGGACCTCTGGAAACACCATATATTTT; CDR3: CASSARDRTSGNTIYF
D: TRBD1; size: NA; J: TRBJ1-5; V: TRBV18; DNA: TGTGCCAGCTCAGGGGGACAGGGGATTCGTCAGCCCCAGCATTTT; CDR3: CASSGGQGIRQPQHF
D: TRBD2; size: many; J: TRBJ2-5; V: TRBV7-9; DNA: TGTGCCAGCAGCTTAGCTAGCGGGGGACAAGAGACCCAGTACTTC; CDR3: CASSLASGGQETQYF
D: NA; size: NA; J: TRBJ1-5; V: TRBV30; DNA: TGTGCCTGGAGTGTATTAACGGGCGGCCAGCCCCAGCATTTT; CDR3: CAWSVLTGGQPQHF
D: NA; size: many; J: TRBJ2-6; V: TRBV6-2/TRBV6-3; DNA: TGTGCCACCTCTTCCTCTGCGGCCAACGTCCTGACTTTC; CDR3: CATSSSAANVLTF
D: TRBD1; size: NA; J: TRBJ2-1; V: TRBV2; DNA: TGTGCCAGCAGACCGGGACAGGGCTCCAATGAGCAGTTCTTC; CDR3: CASRPGQGSNEQFF
D: TRBD1; size: few; J: TRBJ1-1; V: TRBV7-2; DNA: TGTGCCAACAGCTTAGCGAGGGGGCGTGGGAACACTGAAGCTTTCTTT; CDR3: CANSLARGRGNTEAFF
D: TRBD1; size: many; J: TRBJ1-2; V: TRBV6-2/TRBV6-3; DNA: TGTGCCAGCATCCTCGCTGCGACAGGGGTGAACTATGGCTACACCTTC; CDR3: CASILAATGVNYGYTF
D: TRBD1; size: many; J: TRBJ2-7; V: TRBV6-1; DNA: TGTGCCAGCAGCCTACCAACGATCGGGACAGGGGTGGCCGAGCAGTACTTC; CDR3: CASSLPTIGTGVAEQYF
D: NA; size: NA; J: TRBJ2-7; V: TRBV7-3; DNA: TGTGCCAGCAGCCCCACCCACAGGGTCGAGCAGTACTTC; CDR3: CASSPTHRVEQYF
D: TRBD1; size: NA; J: TRBJ1-2; V: TRBV30; DNA: TGTGCCTGGAGTTCCTACAGGGGGTCCCACACCTTC; CDR3: CAWSSYRGSHTF
D: TRBD1; size: many; J: TRBJ2-7; V: TRBV11-3; DNA: TGTGCCAGCAGCGCAGGACAGGGTTCCTACGAGCAGTACTTC; CDR3: CASSAGQGSYEQYF
D: NA; size: NA; J: TRBJ2-1; V: TRBV7-9; DNA: TGTGCCAGCAGTCAACACACCGGGACATTTAACAATGAGCAGTTCTTC; CDR3: CASSQHTGTFNNEQFF
D: TRBD2; size: NA; J: TRBJ2-6; V: TRBV7-2; DNA: TGTGCCAGCAGCCCCCGTCGTGGGGGAGGGACTGGGGCCAACGTCCTGACTTTC; CDR3: CASSPRRGGGTGANVLTF
D: TRBD1; size: many; J: TRBJ2-7; V: TRBV20-1; DNA: TGCAGTGTCGGGGACAGGGGTGGCTACGAGCAGTACTTC; CDR3: CSVGDRGGYEQYF
D: NA; size: many; J: TRBJ2-5; V: TRBV3-1; DNA: TGTGCCAGCAGCCAGGATTTGGCTAGGGTGGAGACCCAGTACTTC; CDR3: CASSQDLARVETQYF
D: TRBD1; size: few; J: TRBJ1-4; V: TRBV7-9; DNA: TGTGCCAGCAGCACACCCGGGACAGTTAATGAAAAACTGTTTTTT; CDR3: CASSTPGTVNEKLFF
D: NA; size: NA; J: TRBJ2-5; V: TRBV28; DNA: TGTGCCAGCAGTTTTGGAATGGGGGAGACCCAGTACTTC; CDR3: CASSFGMGETQYF
D: NA; size: NA; J: TRBJ1-2; V: TRBV20-1; DNA: TGCAGTGCGTACCGCGGACAGCCGCGGAGAGGCTACACCTTC; CDR3: CSAYRGQPRRGYTF
D: NA; size: few; J: TRBJ1-1; V: TRBV4-3; DNA: TGCGCCAGCAGCCAAGATCAGGGGAGGTCGACTGAAGCTTTCTTT; CDR3: CASSQDQGRSTEAFF
D: NA; size: NA; J: TRBJ2-1; V: TRBV2; DNA: TGTGCCGGGGGGCTAGGTTCCTACAATGAGCAGTTCTTC; CDR3: CAGGLGSYNEQFF
D: TRBD2; size: many; J: TRBJ2-5; V: TRBV18; DNA: TGTGCCAGCTCACAACGGGTTCCTAGCGGGGCACAAGAGACCCAGTACTTC; CDR3: CASSQRVPSGAQETQYF
D: NA; size: NA; J: TRBJ2-2; V: TRBV12-3/TRBV12-4; DNA: TGTGCCAGCAGTCCGGGGCGGGAAGTGACCGGGGAGCTGTTTTTT; CDR3: CASSPGREVTGELFF
D: TRBD1; size: NA; J: TRBJ1-1; V: TRBV5-1; DNA: TGCGCCAGCAGCATCCGACAGGGGGCAGGGAATACTGAAGCTTTCTTT; CDR3: CASSIRQGAGNTEAFF
D: NA; size: many; J: TRBJ2-7; V: TRBV2; DNA: TGTGCCAGCAGTGACCGGGACGGAGGTTGGTACGAGCAGTACTTC; CDR3: CASSDRDGGWYEQYF
D: NA; size: many; J: TRBJ2-5; V: TRBV28; DNA: TGTGCCAGCAGGCCGGAGTCGGGGCGACCTGAGAAGGAGACCCAGTACTTC; CDR3: CASRPESGRPEKETQYF
D: NA; size: NA; J: TRBJ1-5; V: TRBV12-3/TRBV12-4; DNA: TGTGCCAGCAGTTTCCCCGGGGACCGCCAGAATAGCAATCAGCCCCAGCATTTT; CDR3: CASSFPGDRQNSNQPQHF
D: NA; size: NA; J: TRBJ2-5; V: TRBV10-2; DNA: TGCGCCAGCAGTGAGCAGTATCAAGAGACCCAGTACTTC; CDR3: CASSEQYQETQYF
D: TRBD1; size: NA; J: TRBJ2-7; V: TRBV20-1; DNA: TGCAGTGCTAGCCCGCGCCGGGACAGGAGTCCCTACGAGCAGTACTTC; CDR3: CSASPRRDRSPYEQYF
D: TRBD1; size: few; J: TRBJ1-5; V: TRBV20-1; DNA: TGCAGTGCTAGAGGGGACAGAAATCAGCCCCAGCATTTT; CDR3: CSARGDRNQPQHF
D: TRBD1; size: NA; J: TRBJ2-2; V: TRBV27; DNA: TGTGCCAGCAGCACTCGACAGGGCGCCGGGGAGCTGTTTTTT; CDR3: CASSTRQGAGELFF
D: NA; size: NA; J: TRBJ1-2; V: TRBV19; DNA: TGTGCCAGTCGTCGCGGGGCCTATGGCTACACCTTC; CDR3: CASRRGAYGYTF
D: TRBD2; size: many; J: TRBJ2-7; V: TRBV7-9; DNA: TGTGCCAGCAGCCTCTCACTGGGTCTAGCGGGAGAGTACGAGCAGTACTTC; CDR3: CASSLSLGLAGEYEQYF
D: TRBD2; size: NA; J: TRBJ2-3; V: TRBV28; DNA: TGTGCCAGCAGGAAAAGCGGGGACACAGATACGCAGTATTTT; CDR3: CASRKSGDTDTQYF
D: NA; size: NA; J: TRBJ2-2; V: TRBV29-1; DNA: TGCAGCGCCACCGGGACGGCGAGGACCGGGGAGCTGTTTTTT; CDR3: CSATGTARTGELFF
D: TRBD2; size: NA; J: TRBJ2-7; V: TRBV6-2/TRBV6-3; DNA: TGTGCCAGCAGCGATAGCGGGGGGAAGGACTACGAGCAGTACTTC; CDR3: CASSDSGGKDYEQYF